Following are 24 T cell receptor beta chains from one sample sequenced in a study of blood T cell repertoires in COVID-19. The data were produced by immunoSEQ multiplex PCR, yet TCRdb's version contains in-frame clones alone and is incomplete. The sample consists of hundreds of thousands of clones, approximately 88% of them appearing once. The sequencing input was PBMCs or T cells enriched from blood (not recorded which). The receptors here all came from a woman between 40 and 50 years old with acute COVID-19.

This clone was seen only once. The chain recombines TRBV18 with TRBJ2-6; D gene ambiguous. This CDR3 is built from 16 residues. V lost 2 bases, J lost 2 bases, and 10 bases lay in between. CDR1 KGHSH and CDR2 LQKENI come from the germline V gene. In DNA form, the CDR3 reads TGTGCCAGCTCACCAGTTCAGGCCCCTGGGGCCAACGTCCTGACTTTC. Translated: CASSPVQAPGANVLTF.

The V and J genes are TRBV27 and TRBJ1-4; 8 bases match TRBD1. The CDR3 totals 15 residues. Trimming at V came to 0 bases and at J to 6 bases, leaving 3 bases not matched to a gene. Germline loops: CDR1 MNHEY, CDR2 SMNVEV (reference sequence). CDR3 amino acids: CASSLSTGGYEKLFF. In DNA form, the CDR3 reads TGTGCCAGCAGTTTATCCACAGGGGGTTATGAAAAACTGTTTTTT.

This chain's CDR3 is CASSIDRPYSGNTIYF. CDR3 bases: TGTGCCAGTAGTATCGACAGGCCTTACTCTGGAAACACCATATATTTT. The gene calls are TRBV19 and TRBJ1-3; D may be TRBD1 (6 bases). Per germline, CDR1 LNHDA and CDR2 SQIVND (reference sequence). The V end lost 3 bases, the J end lost 0 bases, and 12 bases lay between the germline ends. The CDR3 sequence is 16 residues long. Combining the CDR3 with reference TRBV19 and TRBJ1-3 gives the whole variable domain DGGITQSPKYLFRKEGQNVTLSCEQNLNHDAMYWYRQDPGQGLRLIYYSQIVNDFQKGDIAEGYSVSREKKESFPLTVTSAQKNPTAFYLCASSIDRPYSGNTIYFGEGSWLTVV.

V and J are TRBV10-2 and TRBJ2-5; TRBD1 matches at 7 bases. The CDR3 consists of 15 residues. The germline V gene has CDR1 WSHSY and CDR2 SAAADI. Trimming took 7 bases from V and 2 from J; bases not matched to a gene: 10. This chain's CDR3 is CASKRTGASQETQYF. CDR3 nucleotides: TGCGCCAGCAAACGGACAGGCGCCTCACAAGAGACCCAGTACTTC.

The chain carries TRBV5-1 and TRBJ2-1, with 10 bases identical to TRBD2. There are 16 residues in the CDR3. Germline trimming cut 0 bases from V and 4 bases from J; bases unmatched to any gene: 4. Germline V lookup: CDR1 SGHRS, CDR2 YFSETQ. CDR3 bases: TGCGCCAGCAGCTTGGGACTAGCGGGTTTTTACAATGAGCAGTTCTTC. This gives the protein CASSLGLAGFYNEQFF. The variable domain in full, completed from reference TRBV5-1 and TRBJ2-1, reads KAGVTQTPRYLIKTRGQQVTLSCSPISGHRSVSWYQQTPGQGLQFLFEYFSETQRNKGNFPGRFSGRQFSNSRSEMNVSTLELGDSALYLCASSLGLAGFYNEQFFGPGTRLTVL.

The V and J genes are TRBV7-9 and TRBJ2-1; TRBD2 matches 10 bases. Germline values: CDR1 SEHNR, CDR2 FQNEAQ (reference sequence). The CDR3 sequence is 15 residues long. After removal of 5 bases from V and 4 bases from J, the junction contained 5 bases not matched to a gene. Here the CDR3 DNA reads TGTGCCAGCAGCCCGACTAGCGGGCCATACAATGAGCAGTTCTTC. Translated, it gives CASSPTSGPYNEQFF.

The V call is TRBV12-5, the J call TRBJ1-1; D is unclear. This CDR3 contains 14 residues. Germline CDR1 LGHNT, CDR2 FRNRAP. V lost 0 bases to trimming and J lost 10 bases, with 15 bases between them. CDR3 bases: TGTGCTAGTGGTTTGGTAGTGACTCCCTCGGGAGCTTTCTTT. Translating gives CASGLVVTPSGAFF.

V and J are TRBV6-6 and TRBJ1-3, with D maybe TRBD1 (6 bases). Germline CDR1 reads MNHNY; CDR2 reads SVGAGI (reference sequence). V lost 6 bases to trimming and J lost 0 bases, with 12 bases between them. This CDR3 is built from 15 residues. Here the CDR3 DNA reads TGTGCCAGCAGGGGACAACAGGGCTCTGGAAACACCATATATTTT. Translated: CASRGQQGSGNTIYF.

This chain uses TRBV7-9 with TRBJ1-6; TRBD1 is a possible D gene (6 bases). Germline CDR1 and CDR2: SEHNR and FQNEAQ (reference sequence). Trimming took 4 bases from V and 10 from J, leaving 17 bases between them. The CDR3 consists of 15 residues. CDR3 protein: CASSSLQGIGSPLHF. In DNA, the CDR3 is TGTGCCAGCAGCTCTTTACAGGGAATCGGGTCACCCCTCCACTTT.

The chain carries TRBV7-8 and TRBJ1-1; possible D gene TRBD1, 6 bases. CDR1 SGHVS and CDR2 FQNEAQ come from the germline V gene. The CDR3 has 16 residues. V lost 0 bases to trimming and J lost 5 bases, with 16 bases between them. The CDR3 DNA follows: TGTGCCAGCAGCTTAGCGCTGCTACAGGGCGGTACTGAAGCTTTCTTT. Its translation: CASSLALLQGGTEAFF.

The V and J genes are TRBV6-5 and TRBJ1-6; 7 bases fit TRBD1. The CDR3 sequence is 15 residues long. The germline CDR1 and CDR2 sequences are MNHEY and SVGAGI. After removal of 6 bases from V and 5 bases from J, the junction contained 7 bases not matched to a gene. Written as DNA, the CDR3 is TGTGCCAGCAGACCACCGGGACAGCATAATTCACCCCTCCACTTT. It codes for CASRPPGQHNSPLHF.

The rearrangement joins TRBV6-5 to TRBJ2-7; 7 bases map to TRBD2. The CDR3 is 14 amino acids. Trimming removed 0 bases from V and 6 bases from J; junction bases left unmatched: 5. Germline lookup yields CDR1 MNHEY and CDR2 SVGAGI. CDR3 in amino acids: CASSYSWEGGEQYF. CDR3 sequence (DNA): TGTGCCAGCAGTTACTCGTGGGAGGGCGGCGAGCAGTACTTC.

The rearrangement uses TRBV19 and TRBJ1-4; D is possibly TRBD1 (5 bases). The V end was cut by 4 bases, the J end by 7 bases, with 16 bases between. The CDR3 consists of 15 residues. Looked up from germline, CDR1 is LNHDA and CDR2 is SQIVND (reference sequence). The CDR3 DNA reads as TGTGCCAGTAGTACCACCGGGACTCCTATTGAAAAACTGTTTTTT. Translated: CASSTTGTPIEKLFF.

The V gene is TRBV30, the J gene TRBJ2-1; 8 bases fit TRBD2. This CDR3 is built from 12 residues. CDR1 and CDR2 (germline): GTSNPN, SVGIG (reference sequence). The CDR3 protein is CAQSGSSSEQFF. CDR3 sequence (DNA): TGTGCTCAGAGCGGGAGTTCCAGTGAGCAGTTCTTC.

V gene TRBV27 combines with J gene TRBJ1-6; 10 bases agree with TRBD1. The V segment lost 3 bases and the J segment 7 bases; nucleotides outside the gene matches: 12. CDR3 size: 18 residues. CDR1 MNHEY and CDR2 SMNVEV come from the germline V gene (reference sequence). The CDR3 loop reads CASSLSLGRTGGNSPLHF. As DNA, the CDR3 is TGTGCCAGCAGTTTGTCCCTTGGCAGGACAGGGGGGAATTCACCCCTCCACTTT.

V and J are TRBV6-2 or TRBV6-3 and TRBJ2-3; TRBD1 matches 8 bases. The CDR3 is made up of 16 amino acids. Germline assignment: CDR1 MNHEY and CDR2 SVGEGT. V gave up 0 bases and J gave up 2 bases; unmatched junction bases: 4. The CDR3 DNA reads as TGTGCCAGCAGTTACTCGGGCAGGGGGCCCACAGATACGCAGTATTTT. It encodes CASSYSGRGPTDTQYF.

The chain carries TRBV24-1 and TRBJ1-2; no firm D call. This CDR3 contains 13 residues. V was trimmed by 4 bases and J by 3 bases, leaving 8 bases between them. Germline CDR1 is KGHDR and CDR2 is SFDVKD. CDR3 region: CATSEPGDYGYTF. The CDR3 nucleotides read TGTGCCACCAGTGAGCCCGGGGACTATGGCTACACCTTC.

The rearrangement uses TRBV12-3 or TRBV12-4 and TRBJ2-1; D is unclear. Trimming cost V 0 bases and J 6 bases, with 3 bases left between them. The CDR3 spans 12 residues. CDR3 sequence: CASSLAANEQFF. CDR3 nucleotides: TGTGCCAGCAGTTTAGCAGCCAATGAGCAGTTCTTC.

This clone has a single count. The chain carries TRBV19 and TRBJ2-2; D is perhaps TRBD2 (6 bases). The V end lost 6 bases, the J end lost 2 bases, and 19 bases lay between the germline ends. Germline loops: CDR1 LNHDA, CDR2 SQIVND (reference sequence). This CDR3 spans 17 amino acids. DNA of the CDR3: TGTGCCAGTAGCTATGCGGGACCAAGTCTTAACACCGGGGAGCTGTTTTTT. Protein sequence: CASSYAGPSLNTGELFF.

The genes are TRBV6-5 and TRBJ1-2; 8 nucleotides line up with TRBD1. The CDR3 contains 13 residues. Trimming took 6 bases from V and 5 from J; bases not matched to a gene: 5. Germline loops: CDR1 MNHEY, CDR2 SVGAGI. The CDR3 DNA reads TGTGCCAGCAGCCGGGACAGGCGGTATGGCTACACCTTC. Amino acid sequence: CASSRDRRYGYTF.

The chain links TRBV4-1 to TRBJ2-1, with 9 bases identical to TRBD2. V lost 4 bases and J lost 6; bases outside the gene matches: 10. Germline loops: CDR1 MGHRA, CDR2 YSYEKL. The CDR3 runs to 16 residues. The chain's CDR3 is CASSPRTGLAANEQFF. The CDR3 region has the DNA TGCGCCAGCAGCCCGAGGACGGGACTAGCAGCCAATGAGCAGTTCTTC.

The chain has TRBV9 and TRBJ1-1; 8 bases are a match to TRBD1. The trim removed 0 bases at V and 1 base at J, leaving 5 bases unmatched. Germline V CDR1 and CDR2: SGDLS, YYNGEE. The CDR3 sequence is 16 residues long. This CDR3 is CASSVADRVGNTEAFF. CDR3 in DNA: TGTGCCAGCAGCGTAGCGGACAGGGTTGGGAACACTGAAGCTTTCTTT.

The V call is TRBV15, the J call TRBJ1-5, with 7 bases aligning to TRBD1. The CDR3 is 15 residues long. V trimming: 5 bases; J trimming: 0 bases; junction bases outside the gene matches: 4. Per the germline V gene, CDR1 is LNHNV and CDR2 is YYDKDF (reference sequence). Written as DNA, the CDR3 is TGTGCCACCAGCTTAAGACAGGGTAGCAATCAGCCCCAGCATTTT. As protein: CATSLRQGSNQPQHF. The entire variable domain, with the rest obtained from reference TRBV15 and TRBJ1-5, is as follows: DAMVIQNPRYQVTQFGKPVTLSCSQTLNHNVMYWYQQKSSQAPKLLFHYYDKDFNNEADTPDNFQSRRPNTSFCFLDIRSPGLGDTAMYLCATSLRQGSNQPQHFGDGTRLSIL.

This rearrangement joins TRBV18 to TRBJ2-2; a possible D gene is TRBD2 (6 bases). CDR3 size: 16 residues. In germline, CDR1 is KGHSH, CDR2 LQKENI. The germline V and J ends were trimmed by 3 bases and 1 base, with 12 bases remaining between them. The CDR3, as DNA: TGTGCCAGCTCACCCACCGGGACTCAGAACACCGGGGAGCTGTTTTTT. This sequence encodes CASSPTGTQNTGELFF.